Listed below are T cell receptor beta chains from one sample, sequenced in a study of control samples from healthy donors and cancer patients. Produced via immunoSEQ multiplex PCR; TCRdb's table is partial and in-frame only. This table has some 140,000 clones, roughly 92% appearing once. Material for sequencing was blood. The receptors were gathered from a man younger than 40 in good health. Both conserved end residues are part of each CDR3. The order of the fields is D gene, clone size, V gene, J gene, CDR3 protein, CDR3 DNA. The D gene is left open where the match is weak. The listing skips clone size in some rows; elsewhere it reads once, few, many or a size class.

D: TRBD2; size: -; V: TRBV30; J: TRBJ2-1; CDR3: CAWSPPLTSGRPNEQFF; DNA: TGTGCCTGGAGTCCCCCATTGACTAGCGGGAGGCCAAATGAGCAGTTCTTC
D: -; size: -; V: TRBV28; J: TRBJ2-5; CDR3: CASSSEETQYF; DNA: TGTGCCAGCAGTTCCGAGGAGACCCAGTACTTC
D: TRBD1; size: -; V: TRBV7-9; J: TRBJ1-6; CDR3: CASSLSPGQGESPLHF; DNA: TGTGCCAGCAGCTTATCACCGGGACAGGGGGAATCACCCCTCCACTTT
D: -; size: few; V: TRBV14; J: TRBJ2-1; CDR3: CASSQEDFLSPQFF; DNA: TGTGCCAGCAGCCAAGAAGACTTTCTTTCCCCGCAGTTCTTC
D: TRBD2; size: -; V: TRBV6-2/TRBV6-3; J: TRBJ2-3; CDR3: CASSYSFRAGVSDTQYF; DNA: TGTGCCAGCAGTTACTCGTTTAGGGCGGGAGTTTCAGATACGCAGTATTTT
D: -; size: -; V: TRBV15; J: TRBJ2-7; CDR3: CATSTSGGWEQYF; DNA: TGTGCCACCAGCACCTCCGGGGGCTGGGAGCAGTACTTC
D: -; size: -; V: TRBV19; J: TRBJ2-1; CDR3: CASMYGSSYNEQFF; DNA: TGTGCCAGTATGTATGGTAGCTCCTACAATGAGCAGTTCTTC
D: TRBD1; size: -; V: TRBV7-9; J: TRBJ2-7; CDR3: CASSHSGGEYEQYF; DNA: TGTGCCAGCAGTCATTCAGGGGGCGAGTACGAGCAGTACTTC
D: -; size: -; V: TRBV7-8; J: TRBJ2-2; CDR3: CASTSRTGLKDTGELFF; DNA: TGTGCCAGCACCTCACGGACGGGCCTGAAAGACACCGGGGAGCTGTTTTTT
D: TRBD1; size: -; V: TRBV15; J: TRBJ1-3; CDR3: CATSPSMTGGSGNTIYF; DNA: TGTGCCACCAGCCCCTCAATGACAGGGGGCTCTGGAAACACCATATATTTT
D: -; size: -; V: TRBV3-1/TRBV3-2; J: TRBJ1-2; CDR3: CASSHRQSGYTF; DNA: TGTGCCAGCAGCCACCGACAGAGCGGCTACACCTTC
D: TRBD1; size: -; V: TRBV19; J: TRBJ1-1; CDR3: CASATDRVNTEAFF; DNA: TGTGCCAGTGCCACGGACAGGGTAAACACTGAAGCTTTCTTT
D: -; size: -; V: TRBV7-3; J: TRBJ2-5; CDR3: CASRVDLRVETQYF; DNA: TGTGCCAGCAGGGTGGACCTACGGGTGGAGACCCAGTACTTC
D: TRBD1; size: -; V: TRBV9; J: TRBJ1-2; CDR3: CASSAGTGLNYGYTF; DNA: TGTGCCAGCAGCGCTGGGACAGGGTTAAACTATGGCTACACCTTC
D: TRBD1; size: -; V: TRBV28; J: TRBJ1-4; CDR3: CASSPGLDRANEKLFF; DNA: TGTGCCAGCAGTCCAGGCCTGGACAGGGCTAATGAAAAACTGTTTTTT